This T cell receptor beta chain was recorded in a study of T cells after yellow fever vaccination (dated by TCRdb to between 2018 and 2021). Regarding the complete study: Libraries from fractions with low cell numbers were prepared with the SMART-Seq v4 Ultra Low Input RNA kit. To track T-cell clones before and after primary and booster YFV17D yellow fever vaccination, bulk TCR alpha and beta repertoires were sequenced longitudinally. Two healthy male donors, one aged 18 to 30 and one aged 30 to 40 years, were included in the cohort. Blood samples were taken at several timepoints before and after primary and secondary immunization, and bulk PBMC replicates and cell subsets were isolated.

The treatment or condition label on this specimen signifies: live attenuated yellow fever vaccine strain. A standard Ficoll-Paque protocol was used to isolate PBMCs from peripheral blood. Dynabeads CD4 and CD8 positive selection kits were used to isolate the CD4 and CD8 T-cell fractions. RNA was extracted with TriZol from bulk PBMCs, CD4 and CD8 fractions, and dextramer-positive and dextramer-negative fractions. Sequenced using an Illumina NovaSeq 6000. TCR cDNA was synthesized by 5'RACE template switching, through which a universal primer site and unique molecular identifiers were introduced. Priming of cDNA synthesis was performed from both the TCR alpha and TCR beta constant segments. Library amplification used two PCR steps, and the second PCR step added sample barcodes and sequencing adapters. Sequencing of libraries was done on Illumina HiSeq 2500 (2x100 bp) or NovaSeq (2x150 bp). In the paper's pipeline: Reads were demultiplexed and collapsed into UMI consensus sequences with MIGEC, and V(D)J alignment was performed with MiXCR. Vaccine-responding clonotypes were identified with edgeR using replicate PBMC samples, with FDR below 0.01 and a log2 fold change above 5 up to day 15 being required. Each bulk clonotype received a CD4 or CD8 identity based on whether the sequenced CD4 or CD8 repertoire contained that clonotype at higher abundance. The public sequencing data were trimmed at Q25 with fastp and processed into clonotypes with MiXCR by TCRdb, which kept only in-frame beta chains. Each CDR3 protein appears once, grouped with its most common genes and DNA. The V and J calls were determined by TCRdb, not by the authors. Recorded for this sample are a few hundred thousand distinct CDR3 sequences; approximately 13% of them occurred a single time. Together, the top ten hold 3.2% of the sample.

The research as a whole found: Only a couple of donors were included in the study, so the extent to which the findings can be generalized is limited. Because abundant contaminating clonotypes from the bulk population could be contained in FACS-sorted repertoires, computational filtering was required. A small share of clonotypes occurred in both CD4 and CD8 compartments, likely arising from convergent recombination. Compared with the primary T-cell response, the secondary T-cell response was weaker but faster, peaking on day 5 rather than day 15. Most clones expanded after primary vaccination were re-detected after the booster (almost 97% of CD4 and about nine tenths of CD8), suggesting broad memory maintenance.

The sample holds a few counts of this clonotype. The clone's antigen remains unknown. Within one base of it there is no much larger clone, and no base qualities were kept. The trim is 2 bases for V and 15 bases for J, with a gap of 17 bases between the germline ends. The CDR3 holds 13 amino acids from the cysteine to the phenylalanine. Here the CDR3 DNA is all that survives: 39 bases in frame from base 1. The germline V gene specifies MDHEN as CDR1 and SYDVKM as CDR2. The specimen was CD4+ T cells sorted from PBMCs, collected 15 days after the yellow fever booster vaccination. Recombination joined TRBV28 with TRBJ2-1; the D gene remains uncertain. The receptor's source is a man in his late teens or twenties who received the YFV17D yellow fever vaccine. The DNA sequence is as follows: TGTGCCAGCAGTTTACTTGTAGGATCTCTCGGGTTCTTC. The encoded protein is CASSLLVGSLGFF.